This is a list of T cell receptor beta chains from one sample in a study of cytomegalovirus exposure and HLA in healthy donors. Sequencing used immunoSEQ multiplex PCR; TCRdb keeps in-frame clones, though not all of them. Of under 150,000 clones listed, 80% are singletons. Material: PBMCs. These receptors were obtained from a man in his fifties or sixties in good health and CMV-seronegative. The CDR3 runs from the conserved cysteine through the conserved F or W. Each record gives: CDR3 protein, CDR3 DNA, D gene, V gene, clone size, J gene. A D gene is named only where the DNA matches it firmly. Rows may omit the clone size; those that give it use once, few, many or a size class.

CDR3: CASSYQGSTEAFF
DNA: TGTGCCAGCAGTTACCAGGGCAGCACTGAAGCTTTCTTT
D: NA
V: TRBV27
size: NA
J: TRBJ1-1

CDR3: CASSRDSYEQYF
DNA: TGCGCCAGCAGCCGTGACAGCTACGAGCAGTACTTC
D: NA
V: TRBV5-1
size: NA
J: TRBJ2-7

CDR3: CASSSTVEGTAQETQYF
DNA: TGTGCCAGCAGCTCGACGGTGGAGGGGACAGCCCAAGAGACCCAGTACTTC
D: NA
V: TRBV7-9
size: NA
J: TRBJ2-5

CDR3: CASSELTTVTGNTIYF
DNA: TGTGCCAGCAGTGAACTGACGACAGTTACAGGAAACACCATATATTTT
D: NA
V: TRBV6-1
size: NA
J: TRBJ1-3

CDR3: CASSLSGDEQYF
DNA: TGTGCCAGCAGCTTGTCGGGGGACGAGCAGTACTTC
D: NA
V: TRBV7-9
size: NA
J: TRBJ2-7

CDR3: CASSLRGRANTEAFF
DNA: TGTGCCAGCTCACTAAGGGGGAGAGCGAACACTGAAGCTTTCTTT
D: NA
V: TRBV18
size: few
J: TRBJ1-1

CDR3: CASSLFRTGLQSGEKLFF
DNA: TGTGCCAGCAGTCTTTTTCGGACAGGACTCCAGTCAGGGGAAAAACTGTTTTTT
D: TRBD1
V: TRBV28
size: NA
J: TRBJ1-4

CDR3: CATQGLVETQYF
DNA: TGTGCCACCCAGGGTTTAGTAGAGACCCAGTACTTC
D: NA
V: TRBV2
size: NA
J: TRBJ2-5

CDR3: CASSSRRGNTEAFF
DNA: TGTGCCAGCAGCTCGAGACGGGGGAACACTGAAGCTTTCTTT
D: NA
V: TRBV7-3
size: NA
J: TRBJ1-1

CDR3: CASSEGRGSAYEQYF
DNA: TGTGCCAGCAGTGAGGGCAGGGGGTCGGCCTACGAGCAGTACTTC
D: TRBD1
V: TRBV2
size: NA
J: TRBJ2-7

CDR3: CSVGLGQTYEQYF
DNA: TGCAGCGTTGGGCTGGGACAAACTTACGAGCAGTACTTC
D: NA
V: TRBV29-1
size: few
J: TRBJ2-7

CDR3: CASSSRLSSPLHF
DNA: TGTGCCAGCAGCTCCCGTTTGTCCTCACCCCTCCACTTT
D: NA
V: TRBV7-9
size: NA
J: TRBJ1-6

CDR3: CASSQRTGGTDTQYF
DNA: TGTGCCAGCAGCCAGAGGACCGGGGGCACAGATACGCAGTATTTT
D: NA
V: TRBV14
size: NA
J: TRBJ2-3

CDR3: CASSIVRSGNTIYF
DNA: TGTGCCAGTAGTATAGTGAGGTCCGGAAACACCATATATTTT
D: NA
V: TRBV19
size: NA
J: TRBJ1-3

CDR3: CSAGQGANSPLHF
DNA: TGCAGCGCAGGACAGGGGGCAAATTCACCCCTCCACTTT
D: TRBD1
V: TRBV29-1
size: NA
J: TRBJ1-6

CDR3: CASSRDSGRLGSPLHF
DNA: TGTGCCAGCAGCAGGGACAGCGGGAGGTTGGGATCACCCCTCCACTTT
D: TRBD1
V: TRBV5-5
size: few
J: TRBJ1-6

CDR3: CASSEGLANNEQFF
DNA: TGCGCCAGCAGCGAAGGACTAGCGAACAATGAGCAGTTCTTC
D: TRBD2
V: TRBV5-1
size: NA
J: TRBJ2-1

CDR3: CASSLDRETQYF
DNA: TGTGCCAGCAGCTTAGATCGGGAGACCCAGTACTTC
D: NA
V: TRBV11-2
size: NA
J: TRBJ2-5

CDR3: CASSLWTGDGYTF
DNA: TGCGCCAGCAGCCTGTGGACAGGTGATGGCTACACCTTC
D: TRBD1
V: TRBV4-1
size: NA
J: TRBJ1-2

CDR3: CASSLRQGRLNTEAFF
DNA: TGTGCCAGCAGCCTTCGACAGGGGCGATTGAACACTGAAGCTTTCTTT
D: TRBD1
V: TRBV7-9
size: few
J: TRBJ1-1

CDR3: CASSRGTGAELSYEQYF
DNA: TGCGCCAGCAGCCGGGGGACAGGGGCCGAATTATCCTACGAGCAGTACTTC
D: TRBD1
V: TRBV5-1
size: NA
J: TRBJ2-7

CDR3: CASSDGGRAGEQFF
DNA: TGCGCCAGCAGTGACGGCGGGAGGGCGGGTGAGCAGTTCTTC
D: TRBD2
V: TRBV10-1
size: NA
J: TRBJ2-1

CDR3: CASSPKRGGGYTF
DNA: TGTGCCAGCAGCCCTAAGCGGGGGGGTGGCTACACCTTC
D: NA
V: TRBV7-2
size: NA
J: TRBJ1-2

CDR3: CASSPYPRGVFYEQYF
DNA: TGTGCCAGCAGCCCGTACCCCAGGGGGGTCTTTTACGAGCAGTACTTC
D: NA
V: TRBV11-2
size: NA
J: TRBJ2-7

CDR3: CASSFDRGRTEAFF
DNA: TGTGCCAGCAGTTTCGACAGGGGGCGGACTGAAGCTTTCTTT
D: TRBD1
V: TRBV6-6
size: once
J: TRBJ1-1

CDR3: CASSQGENSPLHF
DNA: TGCGCCAGCAGCCAAGGGGAGAATTCACCCCTCCACTTT
D: NA
V: TRBV4-1
size: few
J: TRBJ1-6

CDR3: CASSDAERGPILDTQYF
DNA: TGTGCCAGCAGTGATGCGGAGCGGGGGCCCATCCTGGATACGCAGTATTTT
D: TRBD2
V: TRBV2
size: NA
J: TRBJ2-3

CDR3: CASSTRGQGAGGYTF
DNA: TGTGCCAGCAGCACCAGAGGACAGGGGGCGGGAGGCTACACCTTC
D: TRBD1
V: TRBV7-9
size: NA
J: TRBJ1-2

CDR3: CASRKTGMNTEAFF
DNA: TGTGCCAGCAGAAAGACAGGGATGAACACTGAAGCTTTCTTT
D: TRBD1
V: TRBV6-5
size: NA
J: TRBJ1-1

CDR3: CASKEGAGGYTF
DNA: TGTGCCAGCAAAGAGGGGGCTGGTGGCTACACCTTC
D: TRBD1
V: TRBV6-5
size: NA
J: TRBJ1-2

CDR3: CASSLQGAYEQYF
DNA: TGTGCCAGCAGTTTACAGGGGGCCTACGAGCAGTACTTC
D: TRBD1
V: TRBV27
size: NA
J: TRBJ2-7

CDR3: CASSPRTSRSTDTQYF
DNA: TGTGCCAGCAGCCCTCGGACTAGCCGTAGCACAGATACGCAGTATTTT
D: TRBD2
V: TRBV7-2
size: NA
J: TRBJ2-3

CDR3: CASSQTEQGGGYTF
DNA: TGCGCCAGCAGCCAAACTGAACAGGGGGGAGGCTACACCTTC
D: TRBD1
V: TRBV5-1
size: NA
J: TRBJ1-2

CDR3: CASSPDSYGNQPQHF
DNA: TGTGCCAGCAGCCCAGACTCCTACGGCAATCAGCCCCAGCATTTT
D: NA
V: TRBV7-2
size: NA
J: TRBJ1-5

CDR3: CASSLRRPTGEDEQYF
DNA: TGTGCCAGCAGCCTACGAAGGCCGACAGGGGAGGACGAGCAGTACTTC
D: TRBD1
V: TRBV14
size: NA
J: TRBJ2-7

CDR3: CASSLALGKNTEAFF
DNA: TGTGCCAGCAGCTTAGCCCTGGGCAAGAACACTGAAGCTTTCTTT
D: NA
V: TRBV11-2
size: once
J: TRBJ1-1

CDR3: CASSPTGAFF
DNA: TGTGCCAGCTCACCTACAGGGGCTTTCTTT
D: NA
V: TRBV18
size: NA
J: TRBJ1-1

CDR3: CASAEGGSSYEQYF
DNA: TGTGCCAGTGCAGAGGGAGGGAGCTCCTACGAGCAGTACTTC
D: TRBD2
V: TRBV19
size: NA
J: TRBJ2-7

CDR3: CASRQTGVGGYTF
DNA: TGTGCCAGCAGACAGACAGGGGTAGGCGGCTACACCTTC
D: TRBD1
V: TRBV6-1
size: NA
J: TRBJ1-2

CDR3: CATSDGGTAGARRAFF
DNA: TGTGCCACCAGCGATGGCGGGACAGCGGGGGCCAGGAGGGCTTTCTTT
D: TRBD1
V: TRBV15
size: NA
J: TRBJ1-1

CDR3: CASSLGQVGRGTEAFF
DNA: TGTGCCAGCAGCTTAGGCCAAGTTGGCCGGGGCACTGAAGCTTTCTTT
D: NA
V: TRBV13
size: NA
J: TRBJ1-1

CDR3: CASSLPDRGQDEAFF
DNA: TGTGCCAGCAGCTTACCAGACAGGGGGCAGGATGAAGCTTTCTTT
D: TRBD1
V: TRBV7-9
size: NA
J: TRBJ1-1

CDR3: CASSYAYLYTEAFF
DNA: TGTGCCAGCAGTTACGCTTATCTATACACTGAAGCTTTCTTT
D: NA
V: TRBV6-5
size: NA
J: TRBJ1-1

CDR3: CASSEVGGYGYTF
DNA: TGTGCCAGCAGTGAGGTGGGAGGGTATGGCTACACCTTC
D: NA
V: TRBV25-1
size: NA
J: TRBJ1-2

CDR3: CASSLSQGPMVGELFF
DNA: TGTGCCAGCAGTTTATCACAGGGGCCCATGGTCGGGGAGCTGTTTTTT
D: TRBD1
V: TRBV27
size: few
J: TRBJ2-2

CDR3: CASRPSRGSAEAFF
DNA: TGTGCAAGTCGCCCCTCGCGCGGGAGCGCTGAAGCTTTCTTT
D: NA
V: TRBV12-2
size: NA
J: TRBJ1-1

CDR3: CATPDCLRRKLFF
DNA: TGTGCCACCCCGGACTGCTTAAGACGAAAACTGTTTTTT
D: NA
V: TRBV27
size: NA
J: TRBJ1-4

CDR3: CASRPGQGMVGEQFF
DNA: TGTGCCAGTAGACCGGGACAGGGTATGGTTGGCGAGCAGTTCTTC
D: TRBD1
V: TRBV6-6
size: NA
J: TRBJ2-1

CDR3: CASSINSGRFQETQYF
DNA: TGTGCCAGCAGCATAAATAGCGGGAGGTTCCAAGAGACCCAGTACTTC
D: TRBD2
V: TRBV7-9
size: once
J: TRBJ2-5

CDR3: CAISDETGGRTEAFF
DNA: TGTGCCATCAGTGACGAGACAGGGGGCCGGACTGAAGCTTTCTTT
D: TRBD1
V: TRBV10-3
size: NA
J: TRBJ1-1

CDR3: CASSLEAGGFNTEAFF
DNA: TGTGCCAGCAGCTTAGAGGCAGGGGGTTTTAACACTGAAGCTTTCTTT
D: TRBD1
V: TRBV7-2
size: NA
J: TRBJ1-1

CDR3: CASSVKTTGRSYNSPLHF
DNA: TGTGCCAGCAGCGTTAAAACGACAGGGCGCTCCTATAATTCACCCCTCCACTTT
D: TRBD1
V: TRBV9
size: NA
J: TRBJ1-6

CDR3: CATRGEISGELFF
DNA: TGTGCCACCCGGGGGGAAATCTCCGGGGAGCTGTTTTTT
D: TRBD2
V: TRBV6-5
size: NA
J: TRBJ2-2

CDR3: CAWRQGQGSGNEQFF
DNA: TGTGCCTGGAGACAAGGACAGGGGTCAGGTAATGAGCAGTTCTTC
D: TRBD1
V: TRBV30
size: NA
J: TRBJ2-1